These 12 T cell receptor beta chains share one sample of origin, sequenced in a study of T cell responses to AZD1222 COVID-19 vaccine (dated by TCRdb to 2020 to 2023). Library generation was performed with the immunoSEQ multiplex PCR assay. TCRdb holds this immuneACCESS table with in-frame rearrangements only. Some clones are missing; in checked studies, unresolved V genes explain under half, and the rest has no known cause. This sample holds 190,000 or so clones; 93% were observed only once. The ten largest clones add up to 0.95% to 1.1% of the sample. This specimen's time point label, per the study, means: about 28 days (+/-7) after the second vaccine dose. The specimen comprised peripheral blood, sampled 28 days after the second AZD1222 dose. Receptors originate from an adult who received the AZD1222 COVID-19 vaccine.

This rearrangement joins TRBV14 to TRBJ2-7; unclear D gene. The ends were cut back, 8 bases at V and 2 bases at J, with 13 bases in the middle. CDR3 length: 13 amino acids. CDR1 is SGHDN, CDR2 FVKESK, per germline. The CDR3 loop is CASSPTLTYEQYF. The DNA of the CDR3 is TGTGCCAGCTCCCCGACACTGACCTACGAGCAGTACTTC. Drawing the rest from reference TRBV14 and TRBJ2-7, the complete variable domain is EAGVTQFPSHSVIEKGQTVTLRCDPISGHDNLYWYRRVMGKEIKFLLHFVKESKQDESGMPNNRFLAERTGGTYSTLKVQPAELEDSGVYFCASSPTLTYEQYFGPGTRLTVT.

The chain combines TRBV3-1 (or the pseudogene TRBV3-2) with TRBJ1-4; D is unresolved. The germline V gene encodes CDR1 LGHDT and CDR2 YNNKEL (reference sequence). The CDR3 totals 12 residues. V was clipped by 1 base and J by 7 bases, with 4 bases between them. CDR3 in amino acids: CASSQALEKLFF. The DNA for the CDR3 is TGTGCCAGCAGCCAAGCCCTTGAAAAACTGTTTTTT.

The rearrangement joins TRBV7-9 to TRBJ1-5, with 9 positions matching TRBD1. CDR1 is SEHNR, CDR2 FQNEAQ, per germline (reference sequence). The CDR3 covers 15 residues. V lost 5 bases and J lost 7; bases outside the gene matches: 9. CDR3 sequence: CASSAPGTGNQPQHF. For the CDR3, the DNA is TGTGCCAGCAGCGCACCCGGGACAGGGAACCAGCCCCAGCATTTT.

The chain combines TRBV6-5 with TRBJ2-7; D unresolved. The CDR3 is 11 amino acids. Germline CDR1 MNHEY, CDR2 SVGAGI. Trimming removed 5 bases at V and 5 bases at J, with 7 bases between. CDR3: CASSRSHEQYF. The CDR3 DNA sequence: TGTGCCAGCAGTCGTTCCCACGAGCAGTACTTC.

In DNA, the CDR3 is TGTGCCAGCAGCCTGAGTCTTACGGCCCCTGGAAACACCATATATTTT. Translation: CASSLSLTAPGNTIYF. The V and J genes are TRBV11-2 and TRBJ1-3, with D unclear. The V and J ends lost 5 bases and 2 bases respectively, with 16 bases between them. This CDR3 contains 16 residues. CDR1 and CDR2 (germline): SGHAT, FQNNGV.

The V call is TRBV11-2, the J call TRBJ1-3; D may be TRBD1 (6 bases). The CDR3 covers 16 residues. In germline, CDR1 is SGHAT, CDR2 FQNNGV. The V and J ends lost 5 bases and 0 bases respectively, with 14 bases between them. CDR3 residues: CASSLTGYSSGNTIYF. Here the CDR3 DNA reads TGTGCCAGCAGCCTAACAGGGTATTCCTCTGGAAACACCATATATTTT.

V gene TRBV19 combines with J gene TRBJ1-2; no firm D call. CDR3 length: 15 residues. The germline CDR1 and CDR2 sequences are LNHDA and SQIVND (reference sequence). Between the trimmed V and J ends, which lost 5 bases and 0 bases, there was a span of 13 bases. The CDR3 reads CASSQQPHSNYGYTF. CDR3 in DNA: TGTGCCAGTAGTCAACAGCCCCATTCTAACTATGGCTACACCTTC.

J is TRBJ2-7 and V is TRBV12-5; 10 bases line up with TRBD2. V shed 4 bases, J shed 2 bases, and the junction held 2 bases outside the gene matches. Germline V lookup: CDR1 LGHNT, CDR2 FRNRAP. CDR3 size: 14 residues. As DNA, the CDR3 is TGTGCTAGTGGTTCTAGCGGGGGTCCCTACGAGCAGTACTTC. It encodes CASGSSGGPYEQYF.

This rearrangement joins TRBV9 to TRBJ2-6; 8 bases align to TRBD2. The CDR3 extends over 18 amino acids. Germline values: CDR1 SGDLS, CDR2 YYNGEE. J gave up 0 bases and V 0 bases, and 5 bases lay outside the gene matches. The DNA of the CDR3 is TGTGCCAGCAGCGTAGCCCCGGGAGGGATCTCTGGGGCCAACGTCCTGACTTTC. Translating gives CASSVAPGGISGANVLTF. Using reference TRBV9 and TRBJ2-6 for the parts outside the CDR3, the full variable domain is DSGVTQTPKHLITATGQRVTLRCSPRSGDLSVYWYQQSLDQGLQFLIQYYNGEERAKGNILERFSAQQFPDLHSELNLSSLELGDSALYFCASSVAPGGISGANVLTFGAGSRLTVL.

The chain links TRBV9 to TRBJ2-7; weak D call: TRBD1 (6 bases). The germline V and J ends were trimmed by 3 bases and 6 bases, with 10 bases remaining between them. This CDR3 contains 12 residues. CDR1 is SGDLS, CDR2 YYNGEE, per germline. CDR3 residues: CASSGTGTEQYF. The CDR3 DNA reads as TGTGCCAGCAGCGGCACAGGGACCGAGCAGTACTTC.

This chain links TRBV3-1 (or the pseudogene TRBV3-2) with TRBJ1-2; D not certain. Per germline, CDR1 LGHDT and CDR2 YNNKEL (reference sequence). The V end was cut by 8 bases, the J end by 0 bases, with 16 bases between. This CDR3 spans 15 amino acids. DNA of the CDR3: TGTGCCAGCGGAATCAGTTCCTTCTCTAACTATGGCTACACCTTC. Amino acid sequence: CASGISSFSNYGYTF.

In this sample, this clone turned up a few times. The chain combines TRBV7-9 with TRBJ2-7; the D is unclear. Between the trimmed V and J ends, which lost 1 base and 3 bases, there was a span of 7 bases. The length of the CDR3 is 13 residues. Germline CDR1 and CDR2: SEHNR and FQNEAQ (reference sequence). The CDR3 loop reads CASSLDGLYEQYF. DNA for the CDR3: TGTGCCAGCAGCTTAGATGGGCTCTACGAGCAGTACTTC.